Shown below are 14 T cell receptor beta chains from a single sample sequenced in a study of T cell clonotyping in hematopoietic cell transplantation. Only in-frame clones appear in the TCRdb table, and some are missing; sequencing was by immunoSEQ multiplex PCR. This sample carries about 16,000 clones, around 85% of them seen once, and the ten largest clones take approximately 4%. The sequencing input was peripheral blood mononuclear cells. The receptors stem from a woman aged 40 to 50 in good health. Some clones in this sample may be carry-over from other donors' samples.

The V gene is TRBV7-9, the J gene TRBJ2-7; 9 bases align to TRBD2. This CDR3 region has 14 residues. CDR1 and CDR2 from the germline V gene are SEHNR and FQNEAQ (reference sequence). The trim removed 4 bases at V and 6 bases at J, leaving 7 bases unmatched. The CDR3 DNA is TGTGCCAGCAGCTCCGCGACTAGCGGAGGCGAGCAGTACTTC. The encoded protein is CASSSATSGGEQYF.

The J gene is TRBJ2-1, the V gene TRBV19, with 7 bases matching TRBD1. CDR1 and CDR2 (germline): LNHDA, SQIVND (reference sequence). V lost 7 bases and J lost 8; bases outside the gene matches: 11. This CDR3 is 14 amino acids long. The CDR3 region is CASTQARGRDEQFF. The CDR3 nucleotides read TGTGCCAGTACCCAAGCTAGGGGGCGCGATGAGCAGTTCTTC.

The chain joins TRBV2 to TRBJ2-7, with 12 bases lining up with TRBD1. CDR1 and CDR2 (germline): SNHLY, FYNNEI. V lost 8 bases to trimming and J lost 2 bases; unmatched junction nucleotides: 13. This CDR3 has 17 residues. The DNA for the CDR3 is TGTGCCAGCGCCGGGACAGGGGGCGCCGGGGTCACCTACGAGCAGTACTTC. Amino acid sequence: CASAGTGGAGVTYEQYF.

The chain uses TRBV25-1 and TRBJ2-7, with a possible D match to TRBD2 (7 bases). The CDR3 length is 11 residues. Germline CDR1 MGHDK, CDR2 SYGVNS. The V end was cut by 6 bases, the J end by 7 bases, with 10 bases between. Here the CDR3 DNA reads TGTGCCAGCAGGGGGGGGCGGGAGCAGTACTTC. Encoded protein: CASRGGREQYF.

The V call is TRBV28, the J call TRBJ1-5; no clear D gene. Germline CDR1 and CDR2: MDHEN and SYDVKM. This CDR3 is 12 amino acids long. The V end was cut by 8 bases, the J end by 4 bases, with 9 bases between. The CDR3 bases are TGTGCCAGCCGCAGAGCAAATCAGCCCCAGCATTTT. Its protein is CASRRANQPQHF.

V usage is TRBV7-2 and J usage is TRBJ1-3; unclear D gene. This CDR3 comprises 14 residues. Trimming took off 3 bases at V and 3 bases at J, with 9 bases between the two ends. Germline-derived CDR1 and CDR2 are SGHTA and FQGNSA. In DNA form, the CDR3 reads TGTGCCAGCAGCTTTGGAAATCGTGGAAACACCATATATTTT. Translating gives CASSFGNRGNTIYF.

The rearrangement links TRBV2 to TRBJ1-5; 9 bases align to TRBD1. This CDR3 is built from 14 residues. Per germline, CDR1 SNHLY and CDR2 FYNNEI. V gave up 3 bases and J gave up 4 bases; unmatched junction bases: 1. This chain's CDR3 is CASSETGGNQPQHF. In nucleotides, the CDR3 is TGTGCCAGCAGTGAGACAGGGGGAAATCAGCCCCAGCATTTT. Combining the CDR3 with reference TRBV2 and TRBJ1-5 gives the whole variable domain EPEVTQTPSHQVTQMGQEVILRCVPISNHLYFYWYRQILGQKVEFLVSFYNNEISEKSEIFDDQFSVERPDGSNFTLKIRSTKLEDSAMYFCASSETGGNQPQHFGDGTRLSIL.

The chain carries TRBV7-5 and TRBJ1-5. TRBV7-5 is deemed a pseudogene. The CDR3 has 15 amino acids. In nucleotides, the CDR3 is TGTGCCAGAAGCTTAGGGACGGATGACAATCAGCCCCAGCATTTT. Translation gives CARSLGTDDNQPQHF.

This clone appeared a single time. J is TRBJ2-7 and V is TRBV6-5, with 10 bases fitting TRBD2. V was clipped by 6 bases and J by 0 bases; unmatched bases: 5. CDR1 and CDR2 from the germline V gene are MNHEY and SVGAGI. The CDR3 extends over 15 amino acids. In DNA, the CDR3 is TGTGCCAGCAGCGATTCTAGCGGGGGCTCCTACGAGCAGTACTTC. The encoded protein is CASSDSSGGSYEQYF.

The chain has TRBV14 and TRBJ2-7; D is unresolved. V was pared by 3 bases and J by 5 bases, with 14 bases between. The CDR3 is 14 residues long. Germline V gene data show CDR1 as SGHDN and CDR2 as FVKESK. The CDR3 DNA reads TGTGCCAGCAGCCAGTTGCGGAAGGGCCACGAGCAGTACTTC. Its protein product is CASSQLRKGHEQYF.

The chain carries TRBV19 and TRBJ1-2, with 10 bases that match TRBD1. The CDR3 length is 14 residues. CDR1 LNHDA and CDR2 SQIVND come from the germline V gene (reference sequence). J was trimmed by 8 bases and V by 6 bases; bases with no gene match: 9. The CDR3 bases are TGTGCCAGTAGGTCGGGACAGGGGTTGGGCGGCTACACCTTC. The encoded protein is CASRSGQGLGGYTF.

J is TRBJ1-1 and V is TRBV7-6; D call uncertain. This CDR3 is 15 amino acids long. The V gene's germline CDR1 is SGHVS and CDR2 FNYEAQ. V shed 1 base and J shed 4 bases, with 13 bases lying between them. CDR3: CASSLEERRSTEAFF. DNA of the CDR3: TGTGCCAGCAGCTTAGAGGAGAGGAGGAGCACTGAAGCTTTCTTT.

CDR3 DNA sequence: TGTGCTAGTGGTTCGGGACAGGTAGCCTACGAGCAGTACTTC. This codes for CASGSGQVAYEQYF. The chain couples TRBV12-5 to TRBJ2-7, with 8 bases fitting TRBD1. Germline loops: CDR1 LGHNT, CDR2 FRNRAP. V lost 4 bases, J lost 2 bases, and 4 bases stayed unmatched. CDR3 length: 14 amino acids. Filled out from reference TRBV12-5 and TRBJ2-7, the complete variable domain reads DARVTQTPRHKVTEMGQEVTMRCQPILGHNTVFWYRQTMMQGLELLAYFRNRAPLDDSGMPKDRFSAEMPDATLATLKIQPSEPRDSAVYFCASGSGQVAYEQYFGPGTRLTVT.

J is TRBJ1-1 and V is TRBV5-6; D may be TRBD1 (6 bases). The V and J ends lost 3 bases and 5 bases respectively, with 14 bases between them. CDR3 size: 14 residues. Germline CDR1 reads SGHDT; CDR2 reads YYEEEE. CDR3 bases: TGTGCCAGCAGCTGGGGGGGCCGAGCGACTGAAGCTTTCTTT. Its protein product is CASSWGGRATEAFF.